This passage covers 26 T cell receptor beta chains from one sample sequenced in a study of blood T cell repertoires in COVID-19. Sequencing used immunoSEQ multiplex PCR; TCRdb keeps in-frame clones, though not all of them. The sample shows a few hundred thousand clones, approximately 88% of them seen only once. Sequencing was performed on PBMCs or T cells enriched from blood (not recorded which). The source of these receptors is a woman aged 25 to 39 who had recovered from COVID-19.

The chain joins TRBV13 to TRBJ2-2; D not resolved. The CDR3 has 17 amino acids. Germline V gene lookup returns CDR1 PRHDT and CDR2 FYEKMQ (reference sequence). Trimming stripped 4 bases from V and 0 bases from J, with 15 bases between. Here the CDR3 reads CASSSFSRSANTGELFF. The CDR3 bases are TGTGCCAGCAGCTCCTTTAGCCGATCAGCGAACACCGGGGAGCTGTTTTTT.

The rearrangement uses TRBV29-1 and TRBJ2-7; D gene ambiguous. There are 13 residues in the CDR3. Germline CDR1 is SQVTM and CDR2 is ANQGSEA. V gave up 6 bases and J gave up 2 bases, with 14 bases separating them. This chain's CDR3 is CSVKDTPAYEQYF. As DNA, the CDR3 is TGCAGCGTCAAAGACACACCCGCCTACGAGCAGTACTTC.

The chain employs TRBV7-9 and TRBJ2-2; 7 bases align to TRBD1. Germline V lookup: CDR1 SEHNR, CDR2 FQNEAQ (reference sequence). Trimming removed 4 bases from V and 1 base from J; junction bases left unmatched: 9. The CDR3 totals 17 residues. In DNA form, the CDR3 reads TGTGCCAGCAGCTCCCCCCTGACAGGGCGGAACACCGGGGAGCTGTTTTTT. Protein: CASSSPLTGRNTGELFF.

The rearrangement joins TRBV2 to TRBJ2-5, with 9 bases matching TRBD2. The V and J ends lost 7 bases and 5 bases, in that order; junction bases with no gene match: 8. CDR1 and CDR2 from the germline V gene are SNHLY and FYNNEI. CDR3 size: 14 residues. The CDR3 sequence: CASKERGAEETQYF. The CDR3 bases are TGTGCCAGCAAGGAGCGGGGGGCCGAGGAGACCCAGTACTTC.

The gene calls are TRBV15 and TRBJ1-1; D gene uncertain. The CDR3 runs 14 residues. Trimming cost V 0 bases and J 1 base, with 6 bases left between them. CDR1 LNHNV and CDR2 YYDKDF come from the germline V gene (reference sequence). As DNA, the CDR3 is TGTGCCACCAGCAGAGAACACACGAACACTGAAGCTTTCTTT. Translation gives CATSREHTNTEAFF.

The chain uses TRBV3-1 (or the pseudogene TRBV3-2) and TRBJ1-1; no reliable D call. V was shortened by 1 base and J by 1 base, with 10 bases between the two germline ends. From germline, CDR1 is LGHDT and CDR2 YNNKEL (reference sequence). The CDR3 runs 15 residues. CDR3 nucleotide sequence: TGTGCCAGCAGCCAAGGCCCAGTACAGAACACTGAAGCTTTCTTT. As protein: CASSQGPVQNTEAFF.

This clone turned up a few times. The chain joins TRBV7-9 to TRBJ1-3; D may be TRBD1 (6 bases). With 2 bases removed from V and 8 bases from J, the gap between germline ends came to 19 bases. The CDR3 has 16 amino acids. Per the germline V gene, CDR1 is SEHNR and CDR2 is FQNEAQ (reference sequence). DNA for the CDR3: TGTGCCAGCAGCTTACAGTCAGGACTGCCAGGGGACACCATATATTTT. Translation: CASSLQSGLPGDTIYF.

The chain is built from TRBV20-1 and TRBJ2-7; 7 positions match TRBD1. J gave up 2 bases and V 3 bases, and 7 bases lay outside the gene matches. Germline V gene lookup returns CDR1 DFQATT and CDR2 SNEGSKA (reference sequence). The CDR3 contains 14 residues. CDR3 loop: CSASPGTAAYEQYF. The CDR3 DNA reads as TGCAGTGCTAGTCCCGGGACAGCTGCCTACGAGCAGTACTTC.

This chain joins TRBV5-1 and TRBJ2-4; perhaps TRBD2 as D (7 bases). This CDR3 region has 16 residues. Germline CDR1 reads SGHRS; CDR2 reads YFSETQ. The V and J ends lost 0 bases and 0 bases respectively, with 10 bases between them. The CDR3 is CASSLVAGAAKNIQYF. CDR3 DNA: TGCGCCAGCAGCTTGGTTGCGGGGGCAGCCAAAAACATTCAGTACTTC.

The V and J genes are TRBV27 and TRBJ1-2; no reliable D call. V was shortened by 6 bases and J by 8 bases, with 16 bases between the two germline ends. CDR1 and CDR2 from the germline V gene are MNHEY and SMNVEV (reference sequence). The CDR3 has 13 residues. CDR3: CASSRTTREGYTF. The CDR3 DNA sequence: TGTGCCAGCAGCCGAACTACCCGAGAAGGCTACACCTTC.

J is TRBJ2-2 and V is TRBV5-1; a weak D match, TRBD1 (7 bases). The V end lost 1 base, the J end lost 3 bases, and 10 bases lay between the germline ends. The CDR3 consists of 15 residues. Germline CDR1 SGHRS, CDR2 YFSETQ. For the CDR3, the DNA is TGCGCCAGCAGCTTGCCAGGGGGGTACACCGGGGAGCTGTTTTTT. Encoded protein: CASSLPGGYTGELFF. The full variable domain, its missing parts supplied by reference TRBV5-1 and TRBJ2-2, is KAGVTQTPRYLIKTRGQQVTLSCSPISGHRSVSWYQQTPGQGLQFLFEYFSETQRNKGNFPGRFSGRQFSNSRSEMNVSTLELGDSALYLCASSLPGGYTGELFFGEGSRLTVL.

V usage is TRBV16 and J usage is TRBJ1-3; D gene uncertain. The CDR3 has 17 amino acids. Germline CDR1 and CDR2: KGHSY and FQNENV. V lost 2 bases to trimming and J lost 0 bases, with 14 bases between them. The CDR3 region is CASSQQARVASGNTIYF. The CDR3 nucleotides are TGTGCCAGCAGCCAACAAGCCCGGGTAGCCTCTGGAAACACCATATATTTT.

V is TRBV7-8 and J is TRBJ1-6; possibly TRBD1 for D (5 bases). V lost 5 bases to trimming and J lost 5 bases, with 16 bases between them. Germline V gene sequence: CDR1 SGHVS, CDR2 FQNEAQ. The CDR3 has 16 residues. CDR3 nucleotide sequence: TGTGCCAGCAGCCACAGGATCGGATTCGATAATTCACCCCTCCACTTT. Translated: CASSHRIGFDNSPLHF. Together with reference TRBV7-8 and TRBJ1-6, the CDR3 gives the full variable domain: GAGVSQSPRYKVAKRGQDVALRCDPISGHVSLFWYQQALGQGPEFLTYFQNEAQLDKSGLPSDRFFAERPEGSVSTLKIQRTQQEDSAVYLCASSHRIGFDNSPLHFGNGTRLTVT.

The chain uses TRBV11-3 and TRBJ2-2; D may be TRBD2 (6 bases). The ends were cut back, 5 bases at V and 6 bases at J, with 22 bases in the middle. Germline-derived CDR1 and CDR2 are SGHNT and YENEEA. This CDR3 is 17 amino acids long. CDR3 amino acids: CASSHPLRGSGSGELFF. CDR3 DNA: TGTGCCAGCAGCCATCCTCTCCGGGGGAGTGGGTCCGGGGAGCTGTTTTTT. The variable domain in full, completed from reference TRBV11-3 and TRBJ2-2, reads EAGVVQSPRYKIIEKKQPVAFWCNPISGHNTLYWYLQNLGQGPELLIRYENEEAVDDSQLPKDRFSAERLKGVDSTLKIQPAELGDSAVYLCASSHPLRGSGSGELFFGEGSRLTVL.

V and J are TRBV7-2 and TRBJ1-5; D remains ambiguous. Germline CDR1 is SGHTA and CDR2 is FQGNSA. The CDR3 contains 13 residues. Trimming stripped 5 bases from V and 11 bases from J, with 16 bases between. The CDR3 DNA sequence: TGTGCCAGCAGCCCCTCAGGCCCTTGGACCCAGCATTTT. Translated: CASSPSGPWTQHF.

This chain joins TRBV5-1 and TRBJ1-1; D call uncertain. The CDR3 is 11 residues long. The germline V gene has CDR1 SGHRS and CDR2 YFSETQ. V was trimmed by 8 bases and J by 5 bases, leaving 10 bases between them. CDR3 protein: CASFRGTEAFF. The CDR3 DNA reads TGCGCCAGTTTCAGAGGGACTGAAGCTTTCTTT.

The chain has TRBV15 and TRBJ2-3; tentatively, D is TRBD2 (5 bases). In germline, CDR1 is LNHNV, CDR2 YYDKDF (reference sequence). Trimming removed 0 bases from V and 3 bases from J, with 16 bases in between. The CDR3 spans 17 residues. The CDR3 nucleotides read TGTGCCACCAGCAGAGATCGGCGGGTAGACTTTACAGATACGCAGTATTTT. Translated, it gives CATSRDRRVDFTDTQYF.

This clone was seen only once. The rearrangement uses TRBV6-6 and TRBJ1-1; D is undetermined. Trimming stripped 6 bases from V and 1 base from J, with 12 bases between. The CDR3 runs to 14 residues. Germline lookup yields CDR1 MNHNY and CDR2 SVGAGI (reference sequence). Here the CDR3 DNA reads TGTGCCAGCAGCAACAGCCTGAGGAACACTGAAGCTTTCTTT. This gives the protein CASSNSLRNTEAFF.

The rearrangement links TRBV5-1 to TRBJ1-2; 7 bases map to TRBD1. With 2 bases clipped from V and 4 bases from J, the junction kept 5 bases outside the gene matches. Germline V gene sequence: CDR1 SGHRS, CDR2 YFSETQ. This CDR3 comprises 14 residues. CDR3 in DNA: TGCGCCAGCAGCTTCGACAGGGAGTCCTATGGCTACACCTTC. It specifies CASSFDRESYGYTF. The full variable domain, with the rest looked up from reference TRBV5-1 and TRBJ1-2, is KAGVTQTPRYLIKTRGQQVTLSCSPISGHRSVSWYQQTPGQGLQFLFEYFSETQRNKGNFPGRFSGRQFSNSRSEMNVSTLELGDSALYLCASSFDRESYGYTFGSGTRLTVV.

The chain employs TRBV10-1 and TRBJ1-1; possibly TRBD1 for D (5 bases). Germline V CDR1 and CDR2: WNHNN, SYGVQD (reference sequence). V was cut by 5 bases and J by 2 bases, with 12 bases left in between. The CDR3 runs 14 residues. DNA of the CDR3: TGCGCCAGCAGTAAATTTAGGGGAAACACTGAAGCTTTCTTT. It codes for CASSKFRGNTEAFF.

CDR3: CASSLGLDRDRDQPQHF. CDR3 nucleotide sequence: TGTGCCAGCAGCTTGGGCCTCGACCGGGACAGGGATCAGCCCCAGCATTTT. V is TRBV7-9 and J is TRBJ1-5; the match to TRBD1 covers 9 bases. Losses at the gene ends were 3 bases for V and 5 bases for J; bases not matched to a gene: 11. CDR1 SEHNR and CDR2 FQNEAQ come from the germline V gene (reference sequence). The CDR3 loop spans 17 amino acids.

The chain joins TRBV11-3 to TRBJ1-2; no reliable D call. The ends were cut back, 6 bases at V and 0 bases at J, with 11 bases in the middle. The CDR3 loop spans 14 amino acids. In germline, CDR1 is SGHNT, CDR2 YENEEA. CDR3 bases: TGTGCCAGCAGTATTGGCACTACTAACTATGGCTACACCTTC. Its protein product is CASSIGTTNYGYTF.

CDR3 nucleotides: TGTGCCAGCAGACTGACAGGGAATGAAAAACTGTTTTTT. It encodes CASRLTGNEKLFF. This chain joins TRBV28 and TRBJ1-4; 7 nucleotides align to TRBD1. The CDR3 runs 13 residues. Germline CDR1 and CDR2: MDHEN and SYDVKM. Trimming cost V 6 bases and J 5 bases; bases outside gene matches: 3.

This clone appeared once. The J gene is TRBJ1-1, the V gene TRBV9; a possible D gene is TRBD1 (6 bases). This CDR3 region has 15 residues. Germline CDR1 SGDLS, CDR2 YYNGEE. V lost 2 bases and J lost 1, with 12 bases in between. This CDR3 is CASSVGHWENTEAFF. The DNA of the CDR3 is TGTGCCAGCAGCGTGGGACATTGGGAGAACACTGAAGCTTTCTTT.

This clone showed up just a few times. Written as DNA, the CDR3 is TGTGCCAGCGTGCAGAGGACAGTCCCAAATACGAACACTGAAGCTTTCTTT. Encoded protein: CASVQRTVPNTNTEAFF. J is TRBJ1-1 and V is TRBV11-2; possible D gene TRBD1, 6 bases. Trimming left V 8 bases short and J 1 base short, with 23 bases between. There are 17 residues in the CDR3. Germline CDR1 is SGHAT and CDR2 is FQNNGV.

This rearrangement joins TRBV11-3 to TRBJ2-7; 9 bases are a match to TRBD2. CDR1 SGHNT and CDR2 YENEEA come from the germline V gene. The CDR3 is 15 amino acids. V gave up 3 bases and J gave up 3 bases; unmatched junction bases: 6. The CDR3 protein is CASSFTGTSIYEQYF. CDR3 nucleotide sequence: TGTGCCAGCAGCTTTACCGGGACTAGCATCTACGAGCAGTACTTC.